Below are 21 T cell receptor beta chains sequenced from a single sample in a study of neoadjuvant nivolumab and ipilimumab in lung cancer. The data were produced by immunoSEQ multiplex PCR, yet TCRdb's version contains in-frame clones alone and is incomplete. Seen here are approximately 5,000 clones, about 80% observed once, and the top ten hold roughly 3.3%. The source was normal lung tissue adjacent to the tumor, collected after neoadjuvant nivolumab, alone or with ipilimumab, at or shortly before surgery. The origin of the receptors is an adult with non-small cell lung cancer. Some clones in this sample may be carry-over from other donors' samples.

CDR3 in amino acids: CASIDSLGTEAFF. The CDR3 DNA sequence: TGTGCCAGCATAGACAGCTTGGGCACTGAAGCTTTCTTT. The chain is built from TRBV2 and TRBJ1-1; perhaps TRBD1 as D (5 bases). Germline assignment: CDR1 SNHLY and CDR2 FYNNEI. The CDR3 spans 13 residues. V lost 7 bases and J 4 bases, leaving 13 bases between the germline ends.

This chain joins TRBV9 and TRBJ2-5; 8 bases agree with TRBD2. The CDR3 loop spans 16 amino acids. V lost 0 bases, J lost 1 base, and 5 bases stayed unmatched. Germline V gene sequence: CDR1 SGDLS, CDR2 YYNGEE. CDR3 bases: TGTGCCAGCAGCGTAGCGGGAGGGACCGGCCAAGAGACCCAGTACTTC. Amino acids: CASSVAGGTGQETQYF.

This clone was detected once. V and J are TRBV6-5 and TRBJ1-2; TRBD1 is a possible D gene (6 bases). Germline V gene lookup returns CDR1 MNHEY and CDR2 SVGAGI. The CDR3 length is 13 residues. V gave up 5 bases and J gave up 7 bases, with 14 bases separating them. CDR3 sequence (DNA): TGTGCCAGCAGTCCCCGAAGGGGGGCTGGCTACACCTTC. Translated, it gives CASSPRRGAGYTF.

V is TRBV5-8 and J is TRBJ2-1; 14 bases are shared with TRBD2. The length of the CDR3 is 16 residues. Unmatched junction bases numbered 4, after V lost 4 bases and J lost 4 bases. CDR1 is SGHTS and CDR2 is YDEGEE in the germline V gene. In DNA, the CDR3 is TGTGCCAGCAGCGAGGGACTAGCGGGAGCTTACAATGAGCAGTTCTTC. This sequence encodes CASSEGLAGAYNEQFF.

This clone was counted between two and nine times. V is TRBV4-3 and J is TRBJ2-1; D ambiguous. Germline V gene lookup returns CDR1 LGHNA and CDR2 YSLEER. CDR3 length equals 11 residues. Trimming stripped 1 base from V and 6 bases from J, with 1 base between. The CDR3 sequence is CASSQGNEQFF. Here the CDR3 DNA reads TGCGCCAGCAGCCAAGGCAATGAGCAGTTCTTC.

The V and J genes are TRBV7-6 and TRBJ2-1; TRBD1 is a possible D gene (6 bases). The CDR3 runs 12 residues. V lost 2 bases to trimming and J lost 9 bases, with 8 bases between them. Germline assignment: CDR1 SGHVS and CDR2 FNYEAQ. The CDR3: CASSLQGSEQFF. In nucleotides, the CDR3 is TGTGCCAGCAGCTTACAGGGGAGTGAGCAGTTCTTC.

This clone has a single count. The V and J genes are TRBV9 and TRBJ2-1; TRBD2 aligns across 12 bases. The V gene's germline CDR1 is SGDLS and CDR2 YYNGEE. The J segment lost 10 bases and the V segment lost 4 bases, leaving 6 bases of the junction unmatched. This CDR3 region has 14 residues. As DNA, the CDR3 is TGTGCCAGCAGCTCTAGCGGGAGGGCCTGGGAGCAGTTCTTC. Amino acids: CASSSSGRAWEQFF.

The CDR3 loop is CASSPMGQDNTEAFF. In DNA form, the CDR3 reads TGTGCCAGCTCACCGATGGGACAGGATAACACTGAAGCTTTCTTT. The chain recombines TRBV18 with TRBJ1-1, with 8 nucleotides matching TRBD1. Per germline, CDR1 KGHSH and CDR2 LQKENI. The junction had 5 bases not matched to a gene; V was cut back by 3 bases and J by 2 bases. The CDR3 covers 15 residues.

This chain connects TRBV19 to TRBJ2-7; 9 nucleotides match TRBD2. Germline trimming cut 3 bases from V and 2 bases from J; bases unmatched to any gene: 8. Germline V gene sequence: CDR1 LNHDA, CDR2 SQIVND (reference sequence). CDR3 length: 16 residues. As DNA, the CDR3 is TGTGCCAGTAGTATGGGCAGCGGGGGGCGCCCCTACGAGCAGTACTTC. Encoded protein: CASSMGSGGRPYEQYF.

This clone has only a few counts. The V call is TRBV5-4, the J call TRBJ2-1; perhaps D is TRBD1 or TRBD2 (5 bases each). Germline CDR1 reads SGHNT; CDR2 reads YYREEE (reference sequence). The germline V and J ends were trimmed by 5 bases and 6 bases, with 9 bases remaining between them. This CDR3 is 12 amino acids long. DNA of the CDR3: TGTGCCAGCAGACGGGGCGTCAATGAGCAGTTCTTC. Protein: CASRRGVNEQFF.

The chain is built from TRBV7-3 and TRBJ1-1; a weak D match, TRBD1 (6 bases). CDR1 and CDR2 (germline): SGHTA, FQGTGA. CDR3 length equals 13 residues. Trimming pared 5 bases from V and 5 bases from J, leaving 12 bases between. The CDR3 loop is CASSAQGGTEAFF. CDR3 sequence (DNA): TGTGCCAGCAGCGCACAGGGAGGGACTGAAGCTTTCTTT.

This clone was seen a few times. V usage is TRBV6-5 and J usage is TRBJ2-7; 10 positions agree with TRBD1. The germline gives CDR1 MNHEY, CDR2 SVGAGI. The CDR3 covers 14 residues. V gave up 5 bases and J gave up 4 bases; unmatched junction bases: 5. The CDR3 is CASSAGQGGYEQYF. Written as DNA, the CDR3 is TGTGCCAGCAGTGCCGGACAGGGGGGATACGAGCAGTACTTC.

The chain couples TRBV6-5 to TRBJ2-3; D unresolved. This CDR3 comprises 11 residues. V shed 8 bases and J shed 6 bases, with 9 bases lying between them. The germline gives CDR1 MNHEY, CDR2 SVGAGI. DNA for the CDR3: TGTGCCAGCGAGAGAGGTGATACGCAGTATTTT. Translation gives CASERGDTQYF.

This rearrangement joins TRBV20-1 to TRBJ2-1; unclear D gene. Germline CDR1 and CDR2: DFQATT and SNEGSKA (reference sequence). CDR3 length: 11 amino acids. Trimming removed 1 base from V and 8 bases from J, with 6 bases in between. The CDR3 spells CSARADHEQFF. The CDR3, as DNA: TGCAGTGCTAGAGCCGACCATGAGCAGTTCTTC.

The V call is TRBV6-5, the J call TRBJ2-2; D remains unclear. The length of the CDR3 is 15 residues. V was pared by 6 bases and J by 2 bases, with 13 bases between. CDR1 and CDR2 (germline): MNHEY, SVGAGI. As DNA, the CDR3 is TGTGCCAGCAGGACACCAATAGATAACACCGGGGAGCTGTTTTTT. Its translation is CASRTPIDNTGELFF.

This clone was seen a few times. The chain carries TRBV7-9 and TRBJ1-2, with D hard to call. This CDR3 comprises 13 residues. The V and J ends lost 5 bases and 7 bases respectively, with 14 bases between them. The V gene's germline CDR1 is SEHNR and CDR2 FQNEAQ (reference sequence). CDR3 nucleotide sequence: TGTGCCAGCAGCGCACTCCGGGTCCGTGGCTACACCTTC. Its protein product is CASSALRVRGYTF.

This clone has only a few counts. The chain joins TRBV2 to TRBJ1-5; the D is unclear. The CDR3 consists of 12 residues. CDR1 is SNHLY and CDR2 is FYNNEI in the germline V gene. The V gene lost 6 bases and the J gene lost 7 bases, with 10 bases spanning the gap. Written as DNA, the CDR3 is TGTGCCAGCAGGTACAGAGACCAGCCCCAGCATTTT. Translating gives CASRYRDQPQHF.

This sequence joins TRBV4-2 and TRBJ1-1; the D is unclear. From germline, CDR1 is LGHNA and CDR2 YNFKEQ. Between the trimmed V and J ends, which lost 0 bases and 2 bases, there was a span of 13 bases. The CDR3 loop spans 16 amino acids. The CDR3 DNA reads TGTGCCAGCAGCCAAGAGGCCCGCGCGGAAAACACTGAAGCTTTCTTT. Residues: CASSQEARAENTEAFF.

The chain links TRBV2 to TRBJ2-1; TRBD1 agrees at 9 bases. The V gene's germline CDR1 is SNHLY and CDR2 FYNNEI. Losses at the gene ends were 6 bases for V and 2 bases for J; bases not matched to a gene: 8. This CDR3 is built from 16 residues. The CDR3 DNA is TGTGCCAGCAGCTCCCCGGGACAGGGCGCCTACAATGAGCAGTTCTTC. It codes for CASSSPGQGAYNEQFF. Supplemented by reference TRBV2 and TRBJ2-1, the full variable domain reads EPEVTQTPSHQVTQMGQEVILRCVPISNHLYFYWYRQILGQKVEFLVSFYNNEISEKSEIFDDQFSVERPDGSNFTLKIRSTKLEDSAMYFCASSSPGQGAYNEQFFGPGTRLTVL.

The CDR3 region is CSVEAQLRTGELFF. The CDR3 coding sequence is TGCAGCGTTGAAGCACAGCTTCGCACCGGGGAGCTGTTTTTT. This sequence joins TRBV29-1 and TRBJ2-2; no clear D gene. Trimming removed 1 base at V and 4 bases at J, with 10 bases between. The CDR3 is 14 amino acids. The germline V gene encodes CDR1 SQVTM and CDR2 ANQGSEA.

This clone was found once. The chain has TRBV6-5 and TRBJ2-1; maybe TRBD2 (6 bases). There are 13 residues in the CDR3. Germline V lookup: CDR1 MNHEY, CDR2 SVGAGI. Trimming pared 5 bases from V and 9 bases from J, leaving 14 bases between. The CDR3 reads CASSRDFYGEQFF. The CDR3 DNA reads TGTGCCAGCAGTAGGGACTTCTACGGTGAGCAGTTCTTC.